This T cell receptor (beta chain) was captured by sequencing in a study of cytomegalovirus exposure and HLA in healthy donors (dated by TCRdb to about 2017). As for the study more broadly: An earlier analysis of around 600 of the donors reported 276 Gb of sequence data and more than 90 million unique TCR beta sequences from about 179 million T cells. An early release covering approximately 600 HLA-typed donors comprised around 300 gigabases of sequencing data and approximately 80 million unique TCR sequences. Among the roughly 380 genotyped donors, under 90% belonged to the genetic ancestry cluster associated with self-reported Caucasian donors. The study aimed to test whether signatures of past pathogen exposure could be identified by cataloging public T cell receptors. The study used immunosequencing to profile the T cell repertoires of approximately 650 subjects and linked those repertoires to cytomegalovirus serostatus. Along with the roughly 700-subject first cohort, a separate validation cohort of over 90 different subjects was used. The study combined high-throughput TCR immunosequencing, statistical association of individual TCRs with disease status, and machine learning to predict cytomegalovirus infection status. In a later analysis, previously published TCR beta repertoires from roughly 710 donors were re-analyzed and high-resolution HLA genotyping was added so that TCR occurrence patterns could be studied. Rather than using new phenotypic data, the later analysis identified candidate immune exposures from TCR beta sequences and from how often those sequences occurred across donors. In an earlier analysis of 587 of the donors, high-throughput TCR beta sequencing was used to judge whether each TCR beta V gene segment behaved as functional or pseudogenic. Alongside the repertoire data, information on donor age, sex, ethnicity and CMV serostatus was compiled. A later genetic analysis took genome-wide SNP genotypes for about 55% of the 666 donors and used that subset as a discovery cohort. Every discovery cohort repertoire had been produced on one sequencing platform. HLA typing covered class I and class II loci at four-digit resolution. The number of typed donors differed by locus: roughly 620-630 for A, B, C, DRB1 and DQB1; roughly 510 for DQA1; fewer than 610 for DPA1; and some 470 for DPB1. Because of strong linkage in the cohort, four to six DR-DQ haplotypes were treated as single units for association and clustering. On average, about 240,000 unique TCR beta nucleotide sequences were sequenced per donor among 350 to 400 genotyped donors of the cohort, with roughly 18% of those sequences being non-productive. Findings and caveats that apply to the study as a whole: According to a later analysis, parvovirus B19, influenza, CMV and Epstein-Barr virus appeared linked to several top co-occurrence clusters. According to the authors, the approach could potentially be generalized to other disease states and immunological phenotypes. Most TCR sequences were observed very rarely across donors, whereas some public TCRs were present in many individuals. In a later analysis, the rate of TCR association differed among HLA loci, with DRB1 alleles having the most associated TCRs and HLA-C alleles having the fewest. Correlated functional status among segregating V segments might be attributable to linkage disequilibrium, but an unknown experimental factor could not be ruled out. The classifier was reported to diagnose cytomegalovirus status with high specificity and sensitivity in both the original cohort and the validation cohort. Over 15 rarely observed V segments, including chromosome 9 orphons, were excluded from the earlier analysis of several hundred of the donors because counts were too low. Immune exposure information for the cohort was limited to CMV serostatus. Most CMV-associated TCR beta chains appeared to be HLA-restricted in a later analysis, and the HLA associations seemed to be driven largely by CMV exposure. Because the 87-base-pair reads could not distinguish some IMGT-functional V segments, including TRBV6-2 and TRBV6-3, those segments were excluded. In an earlier analysis of some 640 of the donors, most TCR beta V segments were observed in productive rearrangements about 90% or about 30% of the time, broadly matching IMGT annotations. Presence/absence analyses assumed roughly uniform sequencing depth across donors, an assumption that may not hold. Because HLA typing was missing for some donors at each locus, association tests included only the typed subset. A later analysis found that HLA-associated TCR beta chains were more clonally expanded and had lower generation probabilities than equally common non-associated chains. The study listed 150 to 200 TCR beta chains as associated with cytomegalovirus. A cluster of highly shared sequence variants was judged likely to represent a technical artifact of the sequencing pipeline. In this cohort, only TCR beta chains were sequenced, and detectable features were limited by the absence of alpha or paired-chain data. A further reported finding was that TCR beta sequences accurately predicted the HLA-A and HLA-B alleles for most subjects in the first cohort. A few of the identified cytomegalovirus-associated TCR beta chains were confirmed in vitro to be specific for cytomegalovirus antigens. Compared with the approximately 710-donor mean, donors in an Asian-associated ancestry cluster had fewer N-insertions in productive TCRs, according to a later genetic analysis. In a later genetic analysis, a missense DCLRE1C variant was associated with V-gene and J-gene trimming of TCR beta chains, and the association was replicated in an independent cohort. When HLA alleles, especially DR and DQ, strongly co-occurred, attributing TCR associations to individual alleles was difficult. At a false discovery rate of 0.05, a later analysis linked around 17,000 TCR beta sequences to specific HLA alleles.

The CDR3, from cysteine to phenylalanine, totals 15 residues. Of all the DNA, just the CDR3 is kept, 45 bases in frame from base 1. V gives up 10 bases and J gives up 0 bases, and the segment between their germline ends measures 16 bases. CDR1 LGHNA and CDR2 YSLEER are derived from the germline V gene. For this clone: What antigen it recognizes has not been identified. Base qualities are not recorded, but no much larger clone differs from it by a single base.

The library was obtained by the immunoSEQ multiplex PCR assay. For the multiplex PCR, a mixture combining 60 forward primers for TCR Vbeta segments and 13 reverse primers for TCR Jbeta segments was used. The CDR3 region of rearranged TCR beta genes was amplified from genomic DNA by a multiplex PCR assay. The Illumina HiSeq System was used to sequence the amplified TCR beta libraries as 87-base-pair reads. The study's processing was this. In a later analysis, roughly 80 million unique TCR beta chains were counted across the 500 to 850 repertoires, and around 10 million of these chains were shared by at least two donors. To remove PCR and sequencing errors, raw reads were error-corrected and collapsed into unique sequences using a nearest-neighbor algorithm that merged closely related sequences. CDR3 sequences were aligned to IMGT reference sequences to assign V, D and J gene segments. Each retained sequence needed at least a six-nucleotide match to both a V gene segment and a J gene segment. Rearrangements were classified as productive when the CDR3 lacked stop codons and remained in frame with V and J, and all other rearrangements were classified as non-productive. CDR3 was defined by IMGT convention, running from the second conserved V-encoded cysteine to the conserved J-encoded phenylalanine. The earlier analysis of around 640 of the donors excluded sequences that lacked an unambiguous match to a single V gene segment. In an earlier analysis of approximately 550 of the donors, V segments were called functional above 56.7% productive rearrangements and were called segregating when the between-donor standard deviation exceeded 5%. A statistical classification framework was developed to diagnose cytomegalovirus status using the catalog of TCR beta chain sequences. A later analysis assigned V and J genes by comparing TCR nucleotide sequences with IMGT/GENE-DB human TR gene sequences. The TCRdist pipeline was used in a later analysis to assign CDR3 sequences and most-parsimonious VDJ recombination scenarios. In a later analysis, each TCR beta chain was defined by its CDR3 amino acid sequence together with its V-gene family, and reads lacking a unique V-gene family were excluded. A later analysis removed 592 highly shared, low-generation-probability nucleotide sequences to deal with suspected cross-contamination and a sequencing artifact. In a later analysis, a clonal expansion index was calculated for each public chain from normalized within-repertoire ranks of inferred template counts. A later analysis computed generation probabilities with a VDJ recombination model fitted to out-of-frame rearrangements, and checked the results against IGoR. Hypergeometric tests were used in a later analysis to score TCR-TCR, TCR-HLA and TCR-CMV co-occurrence, with a repertoire-size bias correction applied to the TCR pairs. To estimate false discovery rates, a later analysis permuted the HLA or CMV assignments 20 times. In a later analysis, co-occurring TCRs were grouped with DBSCAN, and TCRdist sequence similarity was added when clustering was performed within HLA-allele-positive subsets. Repertoires with fewer than 30,000 or more than 120,000 public chains, plus five repertoires with anomalous nucleotide sharing, were excluded from co-occurrence clustering. Sourced from immuneACCESS, this table was stored by TCRdb with only in-frame sequences that have V and J called. A share of the clones is absent; for the studies checked, an unresolved V gene accounts for under half, and the remainder has no known explanation. V, J and clone size are taken as reported in that table, and D and trimming were inferred from the DNA itself. The sample contains 150,000 to 200,000 clones, 68% of them found a single time. The ten largest clones represent 1.4% to 1.5% of the sample.

The cohort consisted of fewer than 700 healthy bone marrow donors. All cohort members were sampled while nominally healthy, although unrecorded immune exposures were likely present. The donor was CMV seronegative and belonged to the group of 352 seronegative cohort members. A peripheral blood sample was collected from each donor, and TCR beta sequencing was performed on peripheral blood mononuclear cells. Genomic DNA extraction from the blood cell samples was performed with the Qiagen DNeasy Blood Extraction Kit. The chain couples TRBV4-3 to TRBJ2-1; a weak D assignment points to TRBD2 (5 bases agree). Sequences were obtained from PBMCs. This TCR was sampled from a man over 45 in good health and CMV-seronegative. In nucleotide form, the sequence is TGCGCCACCAGTCAAGGACTGAGCTCCTACAATGAGCAGTTCTTC. The translation is CATSQGLSSYNEQFF.